This T cell receptor (beta chain) came from a study of blood T cell repertoires in COVID-19. As for this clone: Additional DNA sequences in this sample encode the identical CDR3.

Clones were sequenced by immunoSEQ multiplex PCR, and TCRdb holds only the in-frame ones, with some missing. The sample lists some 87,000 clones; about 76% were seen once. Trimming shortened V by 5 bases and J by 8 bases, and 16 bases separated the two germline ends. Germline V CDR1 and CDR2: MNHEY, SMNVEV (reference sequence). The CDR3 totals 14 residues. Sequenced material: peripheral blood. The rearrangement links TRBV27 to TRBJ2-1; the D gene is possibly TRBD2 (6 bases). The receptor's source is an elderly woman with active or convalescent COVID-19. The CDR3 nucleotides read TGTGCCAGCAGTCTAGGACGAGGAGGGGATGAGCAGTTCTTC. Protein sequence: CASSLGRGGDEQFF.